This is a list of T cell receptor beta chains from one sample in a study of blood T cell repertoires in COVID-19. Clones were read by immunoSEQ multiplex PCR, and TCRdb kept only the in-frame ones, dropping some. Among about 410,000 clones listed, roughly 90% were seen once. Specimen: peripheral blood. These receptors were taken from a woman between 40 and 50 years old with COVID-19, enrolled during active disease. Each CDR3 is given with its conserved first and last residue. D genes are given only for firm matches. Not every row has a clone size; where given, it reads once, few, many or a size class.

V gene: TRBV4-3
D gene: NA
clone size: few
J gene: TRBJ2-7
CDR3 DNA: TGCGCCAGCAGCCAAGGCCAGGAACCCTACGAGCAGTACTTC
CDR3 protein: CASSQGQEPYEQYF

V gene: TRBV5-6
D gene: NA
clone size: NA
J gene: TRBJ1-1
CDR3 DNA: TGTGCCAGCAGCCAGAGTCGGCGGGGGCGAACTGAAGCTTTCTTT
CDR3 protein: CASSQSRRGRTEAFF

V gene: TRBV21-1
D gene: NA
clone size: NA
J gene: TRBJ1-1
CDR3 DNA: TGTGCCGGCAGCACGAAGGGACAGCCAAACACTGAAGCTTTCTTT
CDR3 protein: CAGSTKGQPNTEAFF

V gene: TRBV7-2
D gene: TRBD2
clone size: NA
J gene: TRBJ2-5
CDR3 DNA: TGTGCCAGCAGTCCTAGACTAGCGGGGGGGCCGGAAGACGAGACCCAGTACTTC
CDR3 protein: CASSPRLAGGPEDETQYF

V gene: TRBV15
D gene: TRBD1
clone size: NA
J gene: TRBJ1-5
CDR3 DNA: TGTGCCACCAGCAGGGACAGGGTGCAGCCCCAGCATTTT
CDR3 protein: CATSRDRVQPQHF

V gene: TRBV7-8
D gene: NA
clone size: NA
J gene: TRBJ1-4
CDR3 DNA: TGTGCCAGCAGCTCCAGGGGTTCACAGGGTGAAAAACTGTTTTTT
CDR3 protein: CASSSRGSQGEKLFF

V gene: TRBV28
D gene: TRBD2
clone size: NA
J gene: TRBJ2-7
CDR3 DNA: TGTGCCAGCAGTCCTCTCGGACTAGCGGGTTTCTCCTACGAGCAGTACTTC
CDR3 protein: CASSPLGLAGFSYEQYF

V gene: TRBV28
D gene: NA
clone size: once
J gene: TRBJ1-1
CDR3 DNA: TGTGCCAGCAGTTTGTTAGTTCTCACTGAAGCTTTCTTT
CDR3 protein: CASSLLVLTEAFF

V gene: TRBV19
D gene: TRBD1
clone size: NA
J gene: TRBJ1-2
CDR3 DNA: TGTGCCAGCGGACAGGCGCGTAACTATGGCTACACCTTC
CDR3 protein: CASGQARNYGYTF

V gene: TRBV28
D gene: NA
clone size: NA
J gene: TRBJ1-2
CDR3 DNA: TGTGCCTGCGCCGAGTCTTTATTTAACTATGGCTACACCTTC
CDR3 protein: CACAESLFNYGYTF

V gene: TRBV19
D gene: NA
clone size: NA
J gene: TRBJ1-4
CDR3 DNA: TGTGCCAGTAGCCCCGGACCGCGGGGGCTGTTTTTT
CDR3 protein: CASSPGPRGLFF

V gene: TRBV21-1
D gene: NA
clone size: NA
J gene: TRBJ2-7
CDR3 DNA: TGTGCCAGCAGCATTCCAGGACGGGAGGGCCCCTACGAGCAGTACTTC
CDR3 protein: CASSIPGREGPYEQYF

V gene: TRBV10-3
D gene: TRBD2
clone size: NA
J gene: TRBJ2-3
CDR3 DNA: TGTGCCAGTGCACAAGCGGGAGGGCTGTCAGATACGCAGTATTTT
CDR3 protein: CASAQAGGLSDTQYF

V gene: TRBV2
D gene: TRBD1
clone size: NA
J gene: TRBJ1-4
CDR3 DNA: TGTGCCAGCAGTCCGACAGGGGGCATTGGAAAACTGTTTTTT
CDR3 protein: CASSPTGGIGKLFF

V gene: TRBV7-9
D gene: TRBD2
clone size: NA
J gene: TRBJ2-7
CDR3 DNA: TGTGCCAGCAGCCCTAGCGGACCCTACGAGCAGTACTTC
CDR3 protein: CASSPSGPYEQYF

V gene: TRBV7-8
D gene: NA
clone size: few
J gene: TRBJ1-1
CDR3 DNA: TGTGCCAGCAGCTTAAGGAGGAACACTGAAGCTTTCTTT
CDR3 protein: CASSLRRNTEAFF

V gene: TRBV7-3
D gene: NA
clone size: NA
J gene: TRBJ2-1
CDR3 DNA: TGTGCCAGCAGCTTAGGGGGCTATGTGGACAATGAGCAGTTCTTC
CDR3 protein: CASSLGGYVDNEQFF

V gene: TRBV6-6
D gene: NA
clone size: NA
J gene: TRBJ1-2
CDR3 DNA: TGTGCCAGCAGTCCCACCCCCACAGGGCCAACTAACTATGGCTACACCTTC
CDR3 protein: CASSPTPTGPTNYGYTF

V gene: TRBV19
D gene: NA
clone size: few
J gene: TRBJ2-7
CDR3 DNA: TGTGCCAGTAGTATCTCGGGGTTGAGCTCCTACGAGCAGTACTTC
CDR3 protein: CASSISGLSSYEQYF

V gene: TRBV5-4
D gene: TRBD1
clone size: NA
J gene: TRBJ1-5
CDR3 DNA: TGTGCCAGCAGCCCAGGGGGAAGGGATCAGCCCCAGCATTTT
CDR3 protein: CASSPGGRDQPQHF

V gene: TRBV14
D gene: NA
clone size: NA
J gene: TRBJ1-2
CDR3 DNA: TGTGCCAGCAGCCAAGGCCCAGATTATGGCTACACCTTC
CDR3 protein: CASSQGPDYGYTF

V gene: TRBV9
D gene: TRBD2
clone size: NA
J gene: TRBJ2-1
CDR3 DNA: TGTGCCAGCAGCTTTCGCTCGACTAGCGGGGGAATCAATGAGCAGTTCTTC
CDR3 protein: CASSFRSTSGGINEQFF

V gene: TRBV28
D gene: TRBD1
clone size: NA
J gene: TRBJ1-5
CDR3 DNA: TGTGCCAGCAGTCCCTCGACAGGGGGCAATCAGCCCCAGCATTTT
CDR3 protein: CASSPSTGGNQPQHF

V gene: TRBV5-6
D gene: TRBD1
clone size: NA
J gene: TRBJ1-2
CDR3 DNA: TGTGCCAGCAGCTTGGCCTCGGACAGGATCTACACCTTC
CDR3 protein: CASSLASDRIYTF

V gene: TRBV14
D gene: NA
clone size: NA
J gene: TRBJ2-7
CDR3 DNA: TGTGCCAGCAGCCACGGGAGCTCCTACGAGCAGTACTTC
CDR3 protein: CASSHGSSYEQYF

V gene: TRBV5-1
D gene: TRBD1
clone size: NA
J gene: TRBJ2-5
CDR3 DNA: TGCGCCAGCAGCTTCAACAGGGGAAACCAAGAGACCCAGTACTTC
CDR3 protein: CASSFNRGNQETQYF

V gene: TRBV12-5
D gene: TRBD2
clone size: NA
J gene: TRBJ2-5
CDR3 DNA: TGTGCTAGTGGACTAGGACTAGCGGGGGCATGGGAGACCCAGTACTTC
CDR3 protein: CASGLGLAGAWETQYF

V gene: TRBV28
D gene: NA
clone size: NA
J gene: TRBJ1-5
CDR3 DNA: TGTGCCAGCAGTTATCTCAAACAGGGTATACCGAATCAGCCCCAGCATTTT
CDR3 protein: CASSYLKQGIPNQPQHF

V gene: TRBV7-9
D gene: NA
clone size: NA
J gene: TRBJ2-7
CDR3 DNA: TGTGCCAGCAGCGCACTAGGACGGGGGTTATCCTACGAGCAGTACTTC
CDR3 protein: CASSALGRGLSYEQYF

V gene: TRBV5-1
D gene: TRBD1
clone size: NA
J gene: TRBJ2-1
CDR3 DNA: TGCGCCAGCAGCTTACGTTTTGGACAGGGGGGGAATGAGCAGTTCTTC
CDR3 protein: CASSLRFGQGGNEQFF

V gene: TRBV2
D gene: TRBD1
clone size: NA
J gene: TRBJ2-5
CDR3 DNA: TGTGCCAGCAGTGGGGGACAGGGGTACCAAGAGACCCAGTACTTC
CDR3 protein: CASSGGQGYQETQYF

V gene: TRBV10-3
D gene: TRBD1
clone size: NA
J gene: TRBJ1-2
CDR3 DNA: TGTGCCATCAGTGAGTCAGGACAGGGGGGTCCGCTGGGCTATGGCTACACCTTC
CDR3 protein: CAISESGQGGPLGYGYTF

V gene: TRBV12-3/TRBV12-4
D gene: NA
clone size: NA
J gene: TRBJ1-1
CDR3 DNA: TGTGCCAGCAGTTTTGGGGCTCGGACTGAAGCTTTCTTT
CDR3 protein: CASSFGARTEAFF

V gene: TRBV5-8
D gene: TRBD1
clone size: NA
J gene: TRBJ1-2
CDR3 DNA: TGTGCCAGCAGCTCAAGGCCGTCGACAGGGGGCAGTGGCTACACCTTC
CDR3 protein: CASSSRPSTGGSGYTF

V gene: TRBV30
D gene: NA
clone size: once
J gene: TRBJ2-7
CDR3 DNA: TGTGCCTGGAGTCCACAGGGAGTCCCCTCCTACGAGCAGTACTTC
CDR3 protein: CAWSPQGVPSYEQYF

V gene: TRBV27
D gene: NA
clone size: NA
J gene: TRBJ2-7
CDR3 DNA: TGTGCCAGCCCCCCCCGCTACGAGCAGTACTTC
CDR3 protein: CASPPRYEQYF

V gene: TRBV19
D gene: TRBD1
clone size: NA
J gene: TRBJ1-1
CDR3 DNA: TGTGCCAGTAGTATCCCGGACAGGGGTTGGAACACTGAAGCTTTCTTT
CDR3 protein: CASSIPDRGWNTEAFF

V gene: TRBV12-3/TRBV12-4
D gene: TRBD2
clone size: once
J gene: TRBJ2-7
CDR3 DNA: TGTGCCAGCAGTGTGGGACTAGCGGGCCCTCGGAGGTTC
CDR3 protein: CASSVGLAGPRRF

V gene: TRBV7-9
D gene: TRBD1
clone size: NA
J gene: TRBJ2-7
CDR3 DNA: TGTGCCAGCAGCTACAGGGGTTCCTACGAGCAGTACTTC
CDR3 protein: CASSYRGSYEQYF

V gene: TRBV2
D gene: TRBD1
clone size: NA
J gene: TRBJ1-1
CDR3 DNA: TGTGCCAGCAGTGAACTGGGACAGCTGAACACTGAAGCTTTCTTT
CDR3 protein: CASSELGQLNTEAFF

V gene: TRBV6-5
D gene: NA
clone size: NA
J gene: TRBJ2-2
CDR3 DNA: TGTGCCAGCACGGTCTTAGCCGGGGAGCTGTTTTTT
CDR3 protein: CASTVLAGELFF

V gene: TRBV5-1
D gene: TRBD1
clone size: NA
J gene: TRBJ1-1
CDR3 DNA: TGCGCCAGCAGCTTGCAGACAGGGGAAGGGGGCACTGAAGCTTTCTTT
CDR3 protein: CASSLQTGEGGTEAFF

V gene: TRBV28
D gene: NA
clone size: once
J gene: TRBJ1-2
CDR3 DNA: TGTGCCAGCAGTAGCGGGGGAGTAGGAGGCTACACCTTC
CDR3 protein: CASSSGGVGGYTF

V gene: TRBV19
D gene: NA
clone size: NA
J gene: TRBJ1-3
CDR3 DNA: TGTGCCAGTAGTTTCGCACACAGGCTCTCTGGAAACACCATATATTTT
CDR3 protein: CASSFAHRLSGNTIYF

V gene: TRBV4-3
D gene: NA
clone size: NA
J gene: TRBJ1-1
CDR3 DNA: TGCGCCAGCAGCCAAGTAACAGCCAACACTGAAGCTTTCTTT
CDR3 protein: CASSQVTANTEAFF

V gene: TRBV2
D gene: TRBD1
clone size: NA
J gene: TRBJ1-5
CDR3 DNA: TGTGCCAGCTCAGACAGGGAAAGTCAGCCCCAGCATTTT
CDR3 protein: CASSDRESQPQHF

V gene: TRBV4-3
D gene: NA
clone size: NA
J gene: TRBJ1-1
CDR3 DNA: TGCGCCAGCAGCCAAGGGGGGGTCTTCGCTGAAGCTTTCTTT
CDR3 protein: CASSQGGVFAEAFF

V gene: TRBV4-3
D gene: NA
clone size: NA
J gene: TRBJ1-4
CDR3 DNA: TGCGCCAGCAGCCAACGGGAGGCTAATGAAAAACTGTTTTTT
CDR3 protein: CASSQREANEKLFF

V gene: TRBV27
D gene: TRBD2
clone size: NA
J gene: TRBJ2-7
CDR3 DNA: TGTGCCAGCAGACCACCGGGACTACGGACTTACGAGCAGTACTTC
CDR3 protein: CASRPPGLRTYEQYF